The subject of this entry is one T cell receptor (beta chain). Antigen unknown. The PCR employed 60 Vbeta primers together with 13 Jbeta primers. Original handling: The count from a later analysis was 65 million to 90 million unique TCR beta chains, about 10 million of them shared. Data came from immunoSEQ multiplex PCR; TCRdb stores just in-frame clones and leaves some out. V, J and clone size are those of that table, while D and trimming were read from the DNA. The table has nearly 110,000 clones, roughly three quarters seen once. This sample was included in a study of cytomegalovirus exposure and HLA in healthy donors. As for the study in general: Membership in the Caucasian-associated ancestry cluster was found for approximately 85% of 300 to 400 genotyped donors. Study outcomes and limitations: Many donors carried some public TCRs, although rarity characterized most TCR sequences. Among TCR beta chains, those listed as cytomegalovirus-associated numbered over 150.

J gave up 8 bases and V 3 bases, and 7 bases lay outside the gene matches. The CDR3 totals 15 residues. Germline CDR1 LNHNV, CDR2 YYDKDF (reference sequence). The sample consisted of PBMCs. The TCR sequence derives from a man in his late teens or twenties in good health and CMV-seronegative. V and J are TRBV15 and TRBJ1-4, with 9 positions matching TRBD1. The CDR3, as DNA: TGTGCCACCAGCAGGCCACAGGGGGCCCGGGAAAAACTGTTTTTT. Its translation is CATSRPQGAREKLFF.